Here is one TCR beta chain with its context. Antigen specificity is unknown. This entry belongs to a study of cytotoxic CD8 clonotypes in ibrutinib-treated CLL. Study information: Response samples were obtained once patients had received a median roughly 11 months of treatment, range 6 to 36. Study results and caveats: Researchers report that baseline clonality outpaced age-matched healthy donors and tracked circulating CD8+ T-cell counts. A rise in clonality was seen at ibrutinib response, and a fall back toward baseline was seen at progression.

Depth targeted 1 in 200,000 to 1 in 1 million T cells, averaging 10x coverage per clonotype. The protocol was immunoSEQ multiplex PCR, while the TCRdb copy is restricted to in-frame clones and leaves out a portion. This table has 300,000 or so clones, roughly two thirds appearing once. Sequenced material: PBMCs, taken after 36 months of ibrutinib treatment. This TCR derives from a human donor with chronic lymphocytic leukemia.

The CDR3 loop is CASSLIQGYYGYTF. In DNA form, the CDR3 reads TGTGCCAGCAGCTTGATTCAGGGCTACTATGGCTACACCTTC. V gene TRBV5-4 combines with J gene TRBJ1-2, with a tentative D call TRBD1 (5 bases). CDR1 and CDR2 from the germline V gene are SGHNT and YYREEE (reference sequence). The CDR3 sequence is 14 residues long. Trimming removed 1 base at V and 3 bases at J, with 10 bases between.